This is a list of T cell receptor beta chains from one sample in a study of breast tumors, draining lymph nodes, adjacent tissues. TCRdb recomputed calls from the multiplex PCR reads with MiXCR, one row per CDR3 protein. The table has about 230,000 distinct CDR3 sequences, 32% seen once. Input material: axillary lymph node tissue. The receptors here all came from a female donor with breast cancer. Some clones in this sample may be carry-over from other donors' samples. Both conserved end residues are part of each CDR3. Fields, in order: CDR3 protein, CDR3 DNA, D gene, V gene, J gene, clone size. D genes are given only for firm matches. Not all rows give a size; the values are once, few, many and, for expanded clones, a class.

CDR3 protein: CASRIAGLEQFF
CDR3 DNA: TGCGCCAGCAGAATAGCGGGTCTTGAGCAGTTCTTC
D gene: TRBD2
V gene: TRBV10-2
J gene: TRBJ2-1
clone size: -

CDR3 protein: CASSQLGLAGAAAYEQYF
CDR3 DNA: TGTGCCAGCTCACAACTGGGACTAGCGGGAGCAGCCGCCTACGAGCAGTACTTC
D gene: TRBD2
V gene: TRBV7-2
J gene: TRBJ2-7
clone size: -

CDR3 protein: CASSHYTEATGNQPQHF
CDR3 DNA: TGTGCCAGCAGTCACTACACTGAAGCCACGGGCAATCAGCCCCAGCATTTT
D gene: -
V gene: TRBV6-1
J gene: TRBJ1-5
clone size: -

CDR3 protein: CASSLGSPGEQFF
CDR3 DNA: TGTGCCAGCAGCTTAGGTTCCCCCGGTGAGCAGTTCTTC
D gene: -
V gene: TRBV11-2
J gene: TRBJ2-1
clone size: many

CDR3 protein: CASSQTGAGGNTGELFF
CDR3 DNA: TGTGCCAGCAGCCAGACAGGGGCCGGCGGGAACACCGGGGAGCTGTTTTTT
D gene: TRBD1
V gene: TRBV7-8
J gene: TRBJ2-2
clone size: many

CDR3 protein: CASSIPQGAEKLFF
CDR3 DNA: TGTGCCAGCAGTATACCCCAGGGGGCGGAAAAACTGTTTTTT
D gene: TRBD1
V gene: TRBV28
J gene: TRBJ1-4
clone size: many

CDR3 protein: CASSLRRGGFQETQYF
CDR3 DNA: TGCGCCAGCAGCTTGCGTAGGGGGGGGTTTCAAGAGACCCAGTACTTC
D gene: -
V gene: TRBV5-1
J gene: TRBJ2-5
clone size: once

CDR3 protein: CASNDRDSTDTQYF
CDR3 DNA: TGCGCCAGCAACGACCGGGACAGCACAGATACGCAGTATTTT
D gene: -
V gene: TRBV10-2
J gene: TRBJ2-3
clone size: many

CDR3 protein: CASSSSMTEQYF
CDR3 DNA: TGTGCCAGCAGTTCTAGCATGACCGAGCAGTACTTC
D gene: -
V gene: TRBV6-5
J gene: TRBJ2-7
clone size: many

CDR3 protein: CSVDGLSGANVLTF
CDR3 DNA: TGCAGCGTTGACGGACTCTCTGGGGCCAACGTCCTGACTTTC
D gene: -
V gene: TRBV29-1
J gene: TRBJ2-6
clone size: once

CDR3 protein: CASSVGPGNTIYF
CDR3 DNA: TGTGCCAGCAGTGTGGGGCCCGGAAACACCATATATTTT
D gene: -
V gene: TRBV2
J gene: TRBJ1-3
clone size: many

CDR3 protein: CASSPGTSRGNTIYF
CDR3 DNA: TGTGCCAGCAGCCCCGGGACATCGAGAGGAAACACCATATATTTT
D gene: -
V gene: TRBV7-9
J gene: TRBJ1-3
clone size: many

CDR3 protein: CASTVPHTGELFF
CDR3 DNA: TGTGCCAGTACGGTGCCACACACCGGGGAGCTGTTTTTT
D gene: -
V gene: TRBV19
J gene: TRBJ2-2
clone size: many

CDR3 protein: CASSLGSGGAYQPQHF
CDR3 DNA: TGCGCCAGCAGCTTGGGGTCCGGGGGCGCCTATCAGCCCCAGCATTTT
D gene: -
V gene: TRBV5-1
J gene: TRBJ1-5
clone size: many